This T cell receptor beta chain is drawn from a study of T cells in localized non-small cell lung cancer. The CDR3 consists of 14 residues. Germline loops: CDR1 SGHRS, CDR2 YFSETQ. V lost 0 bases and J lost 4, with 11 bases in between. TCRdb's copy holds only in-frame clones and misses some; the assay was immunoSEQ multiplex PCR. The repertoire holds around 140,000 clones, with 80% to 90% as singletons. The starting material was peripheral blood, obtained before any cancer treatment. This chain links TRBV5-1 with TRBJ2-7, with D uncertain. This receptor was taken from a female donor of 60 years or more with stage I lung adenocarcinoma. The CDR3 DNA is TGCGCCAGCAGCTTGGCCAGTAGCAGGTACGAGCAGTACTTC. Translating gives CASSLASSRYEQYF.